The 10 T cell receptor beta chains below come from one sample, sequenced in a study of response to subunit inactivated influenza vaccine. Using its own MiXCR run on the RT-PCR reads, TCRdb lists one record per CDR3 protein. This repertoire shows under 800,000 distinct CDR3 sequences, approximately 15% found once; its top ten account for approximately 6.5%. The sequencing used PBMCs from blood, collected around two weeks before vaccination. Receptor source: a man in his fifties or sixties who received an inactivated influenza vaccine.

Ten or more counts support this clonotype. The chain links TRBV20-1 to TRBJ2-7, with 8 bases aligning to TRBD1. J lost 5 bases, V lost 6 bases, and 12 bases had no gene match. The germline CDR1 and CDR2 sequences are DFQATT and SNEGSKA (reference sequence). The CDR3 spans 14 residues. This CDR3 reads CSARPIQGDHEQYF. In DNA, the CDR3 is TGCAGTGCCAGACCGATACAGGGGGACCACGAGCAGTACTTC.

The rearrangement joins TRBV10-3 to TRBJ2-1; unclear D gene. This CDR3 is 15 amino acids long. V was clipped by 3 bases and J by 9 bases, with 18 bases between them. CDR1 and CDR2 (germline): ENHRY, SYGVKD. CDR3 sequence reads: CAISDLVDMRGEQFF. Here the CDR3 DNA reads TGTGCCATCAGTGACTTAGTGGATATGCGAGGTGAGCAGTTCTTC.

CDR3 residues: CSARGQRGHHEQYF. In DNA, the CDR3 is TGCAGTGCTAGAGGCCAGCGGGGACATCACGAGCAGTACTTC. The gene calls are TRBV20-1 and TRBJ2-7; a possible D gene is TRBD2 (7 bases). Germline loops: CDR1 DFQATT, CDR2 SNEGSKA (reference sequence). The CDR3 sequence is 14 residues long. V lost 1 base to trimming and J lost 5 bases, with 15 bases between them.

The V gene is TRBV27, the J gene TRBJ1-4; D gene uncertain. The germline V gene has CDR1 MNHEY and CDR2 SMNVEV (reference sequence). This CDR3 is built from 12 residues. Trimming took 5 bases from V and 8 from J, leaving 9 bases between them. The CDR3 loop is CASSTLGEKLFF. CDR3 nucleotides: TGTGCCAGCAGTACGCTTGGGGAAAAACTGTTTTTT.

The V gene is TRBV4-3, the J gene TRBJ1-1; D remains unclear. The CDR3 consists of 16 residues. V was shortened by 1 base and J by 0 bases, with 12 bases between the two germline ends. Germline values: CDR1 LGHNA, CDR2 YSLEER. CDR3: CASSQGWGVMNTEAFF. CDR3 in DNA: TGCGCCAGCAGCCAAGGCTGGGGTGTTATGAACACTGAAGCTTTCTTT.

This clonotype came up a few times. V gene TRBV28 combines with J gene TRBJ2-7; the match to TRBD1 covers 9 bases. Germline V gene sequence: CDR1 MDHEN, CDR2 SYDVKM. V was clipped by 10 bases and J by 0 bases; unmatched bases: 7. This CDR3 region has 14 residues. The CDR3 DNA reads as TGTGCCACCAGGTGGACAGGGGACTCCTACGAGCAGTACTTC. Amino acids: CATRWTGDSYEQYF.

This clonotype has just a few counts. J is TRBJ1-1 and V is TRBV5-1, with D hard to call. V was shortened by 0 bases and J by 0 bases, with 9 bases between the two germline ends. The CDR3 contains 15 residues. Germline lookup yields CDR1 SGHRS and CDR2 YFSETQ. In DNA, the CDR3 is TGCGCCAGCAGCTTGGTTGCAAGCATGAACACTGAAGCTTTCTTT. This encodes CASSLVASMNTEAFF.

V is TRBV12-3 or TRBV12-4 and J is TRBJ1-2; perhaps TRBD1 as D (6 bases). The CDR3 contains 15 residues. V lost 2 bases, J lost 7 bases, and 17 bases lay in between. CDR3 sequence reads: CASSLLTTDRSGYTF. In nucleotides, the CDR3 is TGTGCCAGCAGTTTACTCACGACAGACAGGAGTGGCTACACCTTC.

The J gene is TRBJ2-7, the V gene TRBV6-2 or TRBV6-3; no clear D gene. With 5 bases removed from V and 6 bases from J, the gap between germline ends came to 11 bases. Germline V gene sequence: CDR1 MNHEY, CDR2 SVGEGT. The CDR3 covers 12 residues. The CDR3 sequence is CASSPTMGEQYF. In DNA form, the CDR3 reads TGTGCCAGCAGTCCAACGATGGGCGAGCAGTACTTC.

This chain links TRBV7-9 with TRBJ2-5, with a tentative D call TRBD1 (6 bases). Germline assignment: CDR1 SEHNR and CDR2 FQNEAQ (reference sequence). Trimming shortened V by 8 bases and J by 0 bases, and 19 bases separated the two germline ends. The CDR3 loop spans 16 amino acids. CDR3 amino acids: CASHLGTPNYQETQYF. The CDR3 DNA follows: TGTGCCAGCCACCTCGGGACACCTAACTACCAAGAGACCCAGTACTTC.